The sequence of this TCR beta chain was determined in a study of cytomegalovirus exposure and HLA in healthy donors. At collection, donors were nominally healthy, but unrecorded immune exposures were probable. It was with 60 Vbeta and 13 Jbeta primers that the PCR ran. Clones were sequenced by immunoSEQ multiplex PCR, and TCRdb holds only the in-frame ones, with some missing. Counted here are 90,000 to 100,000 clones, approximately 64% occurring once; the ten biggest clones make up over 5%. Regarding this clone: The antigen remains unidentified.

From germline, CDR1 is KGHSH and CDR2 LQKENI. The CDR3 extends over 15 amino acids. With 2 bases clipped from V and 5 bases from J, the junction kept 7 bases outside the gene matches. General study findings and limits: Earlier findings revealed that most TCR beta V segments proved productive either about 87% or about 30% of the time.

Sequencing was done on a sample of PBMCs. The rearrangement links TRBV18 to TRBJ2-7; 9 nucleotides agree with TRBD2. The TCR originated in a boy between 10 and 17 years old in good health and CMV-seropositive. CDR3 DNA: TGTGCCAGCTCACCAGGAGGGACTAGCATCCACGAGCAGTACTTC. Translation: CASSPGGTSIHEQYF.